This T cell receptor (beta chain) was profiled in a study of T cell repertoires in cytomegalovirus infection. Study-wide background: Both CMV infection and a matching HLA type were indicated by public TCR beta signatures.

Overall study results and limits: Carriers of CMV plus the relevant HLA were identified by cumulative public TCR beta family frequency.

About this clonotype: The antigen is unknown.

The CDR3 has 13 residues. V was trimmed by 7 bases and J by 0 bases, leaving 10 bases between them. From the reads, TCRdb called clonotypes with MiXCR, one entry per CDR3 protein. The table lists almost 300,000 distinct CDR3 sequences, roughly a tenth of them singletons. Material: PBMCs. This sequence was found in a human donor in good health (CMV status not recorded). Some clones in this sample may be carry-over from other donors' samples. The V gene is TRBV23-1, the J gene TRBJ2-7; D not certain. TRBV23-1 is an ORF, and what it does is uncertain. The CDR3: CASTSGSSYEQYF. As DNA, the CDR3 is TGCGCCAGCACCTCCGGTAGCTCCTACGAGCAGTACTTC.